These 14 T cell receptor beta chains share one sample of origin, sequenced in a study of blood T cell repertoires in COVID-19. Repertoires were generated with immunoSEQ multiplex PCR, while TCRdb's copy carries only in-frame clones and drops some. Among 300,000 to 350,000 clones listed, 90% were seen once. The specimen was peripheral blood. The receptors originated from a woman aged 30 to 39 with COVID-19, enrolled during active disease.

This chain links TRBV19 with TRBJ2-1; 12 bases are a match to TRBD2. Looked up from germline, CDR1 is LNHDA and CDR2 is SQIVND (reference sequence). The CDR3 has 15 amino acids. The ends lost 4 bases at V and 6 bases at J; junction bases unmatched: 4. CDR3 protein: CASSRLAGDGNEQFF. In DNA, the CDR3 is TGTGCCAGTAGTAGACTAGCGGGAGACGGCAATGAGCAGTTCTTC.

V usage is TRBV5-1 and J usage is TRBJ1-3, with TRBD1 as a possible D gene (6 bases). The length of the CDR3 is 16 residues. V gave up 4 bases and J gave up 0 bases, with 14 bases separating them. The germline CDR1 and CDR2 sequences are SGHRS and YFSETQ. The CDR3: CASSRDTLGSGNTIYF. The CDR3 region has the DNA TGCGCCAGCAGCCGGGACACTCTAGGCTCTGGAAACACCATATATTTT.

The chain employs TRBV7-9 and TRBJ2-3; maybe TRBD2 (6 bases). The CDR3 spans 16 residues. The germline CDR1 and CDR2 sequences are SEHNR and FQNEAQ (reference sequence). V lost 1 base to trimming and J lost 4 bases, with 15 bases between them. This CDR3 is CASSLGREPGADTQYF. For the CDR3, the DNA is TGTGCCAGCAGCTTAGGACGGGAGCCCGGGGCAGATACGCAGTATTTT.

The CDR3 sequence is CASSPLAGGPNEQFF. Written as DNA, the CDR3 is TGTGCCAGCAGTCCTTTAGCGGGAGGGCCGAATGAGCAGTTCTTC. The gene calls are TRBV27 and TRBJ2-1, with 11 bases aligning to TRBD2. J lost 7 bases, V lost 5 bases, and 7 bases had no gene match. The germline V gene has CDR1 MNHEY and CDR2 SMNVEV (reference sequence). This CDR3 has 15 amino acids.

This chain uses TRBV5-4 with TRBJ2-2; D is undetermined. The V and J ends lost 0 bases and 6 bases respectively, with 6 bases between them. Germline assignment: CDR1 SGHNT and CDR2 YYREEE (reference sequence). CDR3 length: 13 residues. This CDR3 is CASSLGNSGELFF. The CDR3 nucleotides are TGTGCCAGCAGCTTGGGAAACTCCGGGGAGCTGTTTTTT.

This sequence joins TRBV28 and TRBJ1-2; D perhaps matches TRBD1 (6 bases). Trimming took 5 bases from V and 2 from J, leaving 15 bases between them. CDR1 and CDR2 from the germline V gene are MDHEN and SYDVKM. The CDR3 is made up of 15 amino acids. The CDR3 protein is CASSDPRGLNYGYTF. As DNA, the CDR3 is TGTGCCAGCAGTGACCCCAGGGGCCTGAACTATGGCTACACCTTC.

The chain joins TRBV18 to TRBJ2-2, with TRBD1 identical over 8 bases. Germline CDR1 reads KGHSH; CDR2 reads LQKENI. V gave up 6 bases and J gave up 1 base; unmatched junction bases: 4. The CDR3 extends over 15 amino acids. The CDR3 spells CASSTGTGNTGELFF. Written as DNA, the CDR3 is TGTGCCAGCTCCACCGGGACAGGGAACACCGGGGAGCTGTTTTTT.

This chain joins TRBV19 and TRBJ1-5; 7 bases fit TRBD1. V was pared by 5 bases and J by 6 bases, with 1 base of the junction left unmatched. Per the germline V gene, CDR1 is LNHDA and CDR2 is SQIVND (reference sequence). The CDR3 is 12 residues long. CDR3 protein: CASSPGGQPQHF. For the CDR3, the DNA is TGTGCCAGTAGTCCAGGGGGTCAGCCCCAGCATTTT. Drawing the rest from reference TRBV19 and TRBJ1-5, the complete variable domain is DGGITQSPKYLFRKEGQNVTLSCEQNLNHDAMYWYRQDPGQGLRLIYYSQIVNDFQKGDIAEGYSVSREKKESFPLTVTSAQKNPTAFYLCASSPGGQPQHFGDGTRLSIL.

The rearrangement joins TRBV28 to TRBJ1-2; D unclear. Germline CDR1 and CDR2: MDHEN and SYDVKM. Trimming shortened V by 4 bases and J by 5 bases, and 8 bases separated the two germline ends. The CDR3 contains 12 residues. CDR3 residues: CASSSIAYGYTF. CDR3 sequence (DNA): TGTGCCAGCAGTTCCATCGCGTATGGCTACACCTTC.

CDR3 sequence: CASSLPSETQYF. The CDR3 DNA is TGTGCCAGCTCACTCCCCAGTGAGACCCAGTACTTC. This chain connects TRBV18 to TRBJ2-5; unclear D gene. V was shortened by 4 bases and J by 5 bases, with 8 bases between the two germline ends. CDR1 and CDR2 from the germline V gene are KGHSH and LQKENI. The CDR3 has 12 residues.

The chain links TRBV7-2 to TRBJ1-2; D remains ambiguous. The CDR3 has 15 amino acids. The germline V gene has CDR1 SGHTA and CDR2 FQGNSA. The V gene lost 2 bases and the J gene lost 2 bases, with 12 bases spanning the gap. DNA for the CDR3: TGTGCCAGCAGCTTAAACGCGGTCATCAACTATGGCTACACCTTC. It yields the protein CASSLNAVINYGYTF. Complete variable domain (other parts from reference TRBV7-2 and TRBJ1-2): GAGVSQSPSNKVTEKGKDVELRCDPISGHTALYWYRQSLGQGLEFLIYFQGNSAPDKSGLPSDRFSAERTGGSVSTLTIQRTQQEDSAVYLCASSLNAVINYGYTFGSGTRLTVV.

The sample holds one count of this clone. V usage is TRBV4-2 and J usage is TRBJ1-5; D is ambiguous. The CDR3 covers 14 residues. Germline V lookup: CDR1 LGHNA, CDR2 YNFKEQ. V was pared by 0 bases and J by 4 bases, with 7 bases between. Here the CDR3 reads CASSQESLNQPQHF. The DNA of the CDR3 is TGTGCCAGCAGCCAAGAATCTTTAAATCAGCCCCAGCATTTT.

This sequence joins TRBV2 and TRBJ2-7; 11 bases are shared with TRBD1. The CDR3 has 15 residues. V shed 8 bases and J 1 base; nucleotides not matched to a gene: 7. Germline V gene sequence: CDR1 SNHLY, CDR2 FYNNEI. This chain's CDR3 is CASSGTGGWSYEQYF. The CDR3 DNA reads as TGTGCCAGCTCCGGGACAGGGGGTTGGTCCTACGAGCAGTACTTC.

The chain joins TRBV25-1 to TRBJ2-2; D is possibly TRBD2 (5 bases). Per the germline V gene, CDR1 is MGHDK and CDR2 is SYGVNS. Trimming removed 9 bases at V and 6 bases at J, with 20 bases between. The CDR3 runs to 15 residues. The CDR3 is CASSPGKRTAGELFF. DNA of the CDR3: TGTGCCAGTTCTCCGGGAAAGCGAACCGCCGGGGAGCTGTTTTTT.